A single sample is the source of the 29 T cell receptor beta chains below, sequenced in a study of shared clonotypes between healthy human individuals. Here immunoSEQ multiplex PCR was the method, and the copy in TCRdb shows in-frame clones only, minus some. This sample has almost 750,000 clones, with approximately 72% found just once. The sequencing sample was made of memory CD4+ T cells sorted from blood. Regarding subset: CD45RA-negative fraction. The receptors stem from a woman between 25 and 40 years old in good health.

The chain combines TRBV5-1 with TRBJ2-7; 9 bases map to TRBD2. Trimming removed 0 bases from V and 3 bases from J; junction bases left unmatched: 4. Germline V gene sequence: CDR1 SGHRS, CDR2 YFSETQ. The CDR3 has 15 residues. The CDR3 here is CASSLVGSGGYEQYF. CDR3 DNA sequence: TGCGCCAGCAGCTTGGTAGGTAGCGGGGGCTACGAGCAGTACTTC.

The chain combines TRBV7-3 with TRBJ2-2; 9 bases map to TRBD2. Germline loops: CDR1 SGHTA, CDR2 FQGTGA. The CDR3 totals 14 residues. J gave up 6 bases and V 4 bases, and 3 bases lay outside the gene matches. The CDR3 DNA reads TGTGCCAGCAGCTCGGGACTAGCTGCCGGGGAGCTGTTTTTT. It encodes CASSSGLAAGELFF. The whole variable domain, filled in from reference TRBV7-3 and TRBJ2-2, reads GAGVSQTPSNKVTEKGKYVELRCDPISGHTALYWYRQSLGQGPEFLIYFQGTGAADDSGLPNDRFFAVRPEGSVSTLKIQRTERGDSAVYLCASSSGLAAGELFFGEGSRLTVL.

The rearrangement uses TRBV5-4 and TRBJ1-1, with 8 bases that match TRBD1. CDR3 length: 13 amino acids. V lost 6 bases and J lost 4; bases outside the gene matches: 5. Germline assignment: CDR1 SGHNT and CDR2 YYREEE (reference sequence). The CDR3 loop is CASTGGGGTEAFF. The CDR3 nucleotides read TGTGCCAGCACAGGGGGCGGGGGCACTGAAGCTTTCTTT.

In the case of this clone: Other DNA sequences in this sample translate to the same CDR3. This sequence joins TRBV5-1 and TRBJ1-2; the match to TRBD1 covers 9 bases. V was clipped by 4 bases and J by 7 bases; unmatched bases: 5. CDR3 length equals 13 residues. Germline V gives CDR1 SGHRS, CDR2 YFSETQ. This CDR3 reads CASSPGQGGGYTF. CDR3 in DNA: TGCGCCAGCAGCCCGGGACAGGGCGGTGGCTACACCTTC.

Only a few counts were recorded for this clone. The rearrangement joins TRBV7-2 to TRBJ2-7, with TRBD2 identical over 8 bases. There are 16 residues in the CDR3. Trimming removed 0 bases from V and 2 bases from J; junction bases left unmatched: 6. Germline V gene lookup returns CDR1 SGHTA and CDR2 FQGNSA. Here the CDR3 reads CASSLAGGGDPYEQYF. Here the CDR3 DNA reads TGTGCCAGCAGCTTAGCCGGGGGGGGTGACCCCTACGAGCAGTACTTC.

The chain's CDR3 is CSVEPQGNTEAFF. The DNA of the CDR3 is TGCAGCGTTGAACCCCAGGGGAACACTGAAGCTTTCTTT. The J gene is TRBJ1-1, the V gene TRBV29-1; weak D call: TRBD1 (5 bases). The V gene lost 2 bases and the J gene lost 1 base, with 8 bases spanning the gap. Per the germline V gene, CDR1 is SQVTM and CDR2 is ANQGSEA. The CDR3 extends over 13 amino acids.

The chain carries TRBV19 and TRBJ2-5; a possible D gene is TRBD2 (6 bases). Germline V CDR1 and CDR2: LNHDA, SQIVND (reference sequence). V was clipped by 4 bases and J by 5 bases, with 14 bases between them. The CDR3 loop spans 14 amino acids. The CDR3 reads CASSTGTGIETQYF. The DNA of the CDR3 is TGTGCCAGTAGTACCGGGACTGGGATCGAGACCCAGTACTTC.

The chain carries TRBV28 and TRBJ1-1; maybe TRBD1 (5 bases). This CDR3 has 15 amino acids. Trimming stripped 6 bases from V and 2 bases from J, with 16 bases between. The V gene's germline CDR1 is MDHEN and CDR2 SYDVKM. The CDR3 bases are TGTGCCAGCAGCATTGGGGCCAGGGATAACACTGAAGCTTTCTTT. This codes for CASSIGARDNTEAFF. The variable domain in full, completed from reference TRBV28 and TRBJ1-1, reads DVKVTQSSRYLVKRTGEKVFLECVQDMDHENMFWYRQDPGLGLRLIYFSYDVKMKEKGDIPEGYSVSREKKERFSLILESASTNQTSMYLCASSIGARDNTEAFFGQGTRLTVV.

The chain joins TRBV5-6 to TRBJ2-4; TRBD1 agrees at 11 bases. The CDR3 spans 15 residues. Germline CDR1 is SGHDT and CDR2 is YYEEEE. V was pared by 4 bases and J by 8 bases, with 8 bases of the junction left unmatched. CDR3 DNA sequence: TGTGCCAGCAGCACGCCGGACAGGGGGCGGGACATTCAGTACTTC. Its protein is CASSTPDRGRDIQYF.

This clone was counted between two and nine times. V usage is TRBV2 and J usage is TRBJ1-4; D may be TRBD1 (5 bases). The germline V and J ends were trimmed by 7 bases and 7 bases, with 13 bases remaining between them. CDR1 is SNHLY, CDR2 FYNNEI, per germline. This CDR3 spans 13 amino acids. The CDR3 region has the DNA TGTGCCAGCAATATAGGGGTGGCTGAAAAACTGTTTTTT. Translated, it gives CASNIGVAEKLFF.

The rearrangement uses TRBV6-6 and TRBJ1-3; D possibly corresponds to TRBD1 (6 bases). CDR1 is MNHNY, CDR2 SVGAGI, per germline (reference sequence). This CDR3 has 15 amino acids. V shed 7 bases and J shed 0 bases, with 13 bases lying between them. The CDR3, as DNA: TGTGCCAGCACTTCTAAGACAGGCTCTGGAAACACCATATATTTT. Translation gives CASTSKTGSGNTIYF.

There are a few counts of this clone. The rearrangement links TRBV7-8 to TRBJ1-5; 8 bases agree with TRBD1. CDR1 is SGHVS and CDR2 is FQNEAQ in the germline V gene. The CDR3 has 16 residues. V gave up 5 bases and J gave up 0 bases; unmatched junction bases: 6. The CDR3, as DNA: TGTGCCAGCAGCAGCCAAGGACAGGGTAGCAATCAGCCCCAGCATTTT. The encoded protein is CASSSQGQGSNQPQHF.

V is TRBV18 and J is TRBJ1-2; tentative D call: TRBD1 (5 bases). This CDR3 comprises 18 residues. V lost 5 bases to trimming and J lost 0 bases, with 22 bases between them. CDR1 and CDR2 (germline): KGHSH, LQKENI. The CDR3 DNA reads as TGTGCCAGCTCATTAAGGAGAACCAGGGACTTAGCTAACTATGGCTACACCTTC. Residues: CASSLRRTRDLANYGYTF.

The DNA of the CDR3 is TGTGCCAGCTCACCACGGTCTCTAGCGGGAGAGCTGGACACCGGGGAGCTGTTTTTT. Translating gives CASSPRSLAGELDTGELFF. The genes are TRBV18 and TRBJ2-2, with 10 bases matching TRBD2. V lost 1 base and J lost 3; bases outside the gene matches: 11. Germline CDR1 and CDR2: KGHSH and LQKENI. The CDR3 totals 19 residues.

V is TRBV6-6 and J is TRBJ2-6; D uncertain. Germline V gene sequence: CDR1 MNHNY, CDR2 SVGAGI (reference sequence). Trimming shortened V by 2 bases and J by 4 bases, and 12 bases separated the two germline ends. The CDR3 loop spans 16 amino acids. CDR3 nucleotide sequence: TGTGCCAGCAGTTACGGTCGGTCTGGCGGGGCCAACGTCCTGACTTTC. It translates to CASSYGRSGGANVLTF.

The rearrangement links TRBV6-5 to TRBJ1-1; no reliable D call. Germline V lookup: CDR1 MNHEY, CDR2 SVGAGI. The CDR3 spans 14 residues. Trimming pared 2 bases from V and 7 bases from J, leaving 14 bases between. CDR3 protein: CASSYTPTTYEAFF. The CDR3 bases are TGTGCCAGCAGTTACACCCCGACGACCTATGAAGCTTTCTTT.

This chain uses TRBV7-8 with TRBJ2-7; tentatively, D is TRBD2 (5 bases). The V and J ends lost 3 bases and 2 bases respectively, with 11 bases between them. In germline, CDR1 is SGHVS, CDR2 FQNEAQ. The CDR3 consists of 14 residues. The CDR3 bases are TGTGCCAGCAGCTTTCTTTCCGGGGCCTACGAGCAGTACTTC. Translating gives CASSFLSGAYEQYF.

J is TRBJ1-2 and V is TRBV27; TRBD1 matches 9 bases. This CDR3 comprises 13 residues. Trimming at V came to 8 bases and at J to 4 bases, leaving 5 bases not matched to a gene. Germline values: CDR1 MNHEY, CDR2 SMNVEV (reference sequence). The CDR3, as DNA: TGTGCCAGCCGGACAGGGGAATCCTATGGCTACACCTTC. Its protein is CASRTGESYGYTF.

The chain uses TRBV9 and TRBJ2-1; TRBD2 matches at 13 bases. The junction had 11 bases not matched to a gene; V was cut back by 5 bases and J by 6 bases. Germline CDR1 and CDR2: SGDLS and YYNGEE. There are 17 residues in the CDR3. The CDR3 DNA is TGTGCCAGCAGGTACGGACTAGCGGGAGTTTCGGGCAATGAGCAGTTCTTC. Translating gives CASRYGLAGVSGNEQFF.

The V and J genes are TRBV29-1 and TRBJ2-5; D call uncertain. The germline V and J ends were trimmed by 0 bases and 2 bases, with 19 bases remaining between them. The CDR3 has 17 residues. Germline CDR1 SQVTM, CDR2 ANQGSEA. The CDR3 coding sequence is TGCAGCGTTGAAGATTGGGTGGGTCAAAAGCTTCAAGAGACCCAGTACTTC. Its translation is CSVEDWVGQKLQETQYF.

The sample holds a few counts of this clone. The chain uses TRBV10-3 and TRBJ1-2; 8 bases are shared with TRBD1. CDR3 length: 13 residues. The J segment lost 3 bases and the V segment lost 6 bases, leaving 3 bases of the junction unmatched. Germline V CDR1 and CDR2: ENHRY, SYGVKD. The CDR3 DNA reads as TGTGCCATCAGCCAACAGGGGGACTATGGCTACACCTTC. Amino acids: CAISQQGDYGYTF.

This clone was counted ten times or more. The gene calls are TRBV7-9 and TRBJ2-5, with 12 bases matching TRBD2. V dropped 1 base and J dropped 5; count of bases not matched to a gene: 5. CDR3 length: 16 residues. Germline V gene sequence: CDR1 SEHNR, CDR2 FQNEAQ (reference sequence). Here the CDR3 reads CASSLGLAGERETQYF. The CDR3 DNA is TGTGCCAGCAGCTTAGGACTAGCGGGAGAAAGGGAGACCCAGTACTTC.

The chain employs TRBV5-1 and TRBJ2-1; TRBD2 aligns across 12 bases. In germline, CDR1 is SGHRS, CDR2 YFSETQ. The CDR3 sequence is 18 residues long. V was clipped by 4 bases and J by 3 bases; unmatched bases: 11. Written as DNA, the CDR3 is TGCGCCAGCAGCGTGGGACAGGGACTAGCGGGCGACTACAATGAGCAGTTCTTC. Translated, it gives CASSVGQGLAGDYNEQFF.

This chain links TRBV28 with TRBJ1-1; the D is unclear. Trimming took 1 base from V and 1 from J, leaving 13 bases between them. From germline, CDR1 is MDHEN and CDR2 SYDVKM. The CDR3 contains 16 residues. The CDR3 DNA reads TGTGCCAGCAGTTTATTGGCTGGGCGCGCGAACACTGAAGCTTTCTTT. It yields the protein CASSLLAGRANTEAFF.

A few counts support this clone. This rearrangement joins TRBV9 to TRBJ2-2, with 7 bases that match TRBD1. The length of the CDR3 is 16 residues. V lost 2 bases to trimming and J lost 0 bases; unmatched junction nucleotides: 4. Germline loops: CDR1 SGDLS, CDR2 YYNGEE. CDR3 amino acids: CASSVQTGANTGELFF. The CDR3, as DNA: TGTGCCAGCAGCGTCCAAACAGGGGCGAACACCGGGGAGCTGTTTTTT.

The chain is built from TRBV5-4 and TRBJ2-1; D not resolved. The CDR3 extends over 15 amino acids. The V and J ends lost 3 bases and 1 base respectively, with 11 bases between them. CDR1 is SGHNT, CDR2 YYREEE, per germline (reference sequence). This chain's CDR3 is CASSSASRSYNEQFF. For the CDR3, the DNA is TGTGCCAGCAGCTCCGCCAGCCGTTCCTACAATGAGCAGTTCTTC.

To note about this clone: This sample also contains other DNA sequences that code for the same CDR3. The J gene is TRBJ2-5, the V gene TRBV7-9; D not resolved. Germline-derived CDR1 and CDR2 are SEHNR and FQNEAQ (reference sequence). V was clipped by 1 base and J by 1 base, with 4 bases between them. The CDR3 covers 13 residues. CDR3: CASSLGSQETQYF. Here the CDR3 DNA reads TGTGCCAGCAGCTTAGGGTCCCAAGAGACCCAGTACTTC.

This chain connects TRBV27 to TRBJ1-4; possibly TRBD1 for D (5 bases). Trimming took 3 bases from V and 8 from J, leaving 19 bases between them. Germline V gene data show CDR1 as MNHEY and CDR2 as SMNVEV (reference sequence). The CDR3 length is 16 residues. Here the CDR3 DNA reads TGTGCCAGCAGTTTCCTCTCACAGCCACAGGAAGAAAAACTGTTTTTT. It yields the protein CASSFLSQPQEEKLFF.

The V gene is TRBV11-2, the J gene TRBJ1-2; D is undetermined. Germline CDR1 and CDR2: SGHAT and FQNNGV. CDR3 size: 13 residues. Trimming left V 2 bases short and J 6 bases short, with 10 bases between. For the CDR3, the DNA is TGTGCCAGCAGCTTACTCCGCGGGGATGGCTACACCTTC. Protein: CASSLLRGDGYTF.